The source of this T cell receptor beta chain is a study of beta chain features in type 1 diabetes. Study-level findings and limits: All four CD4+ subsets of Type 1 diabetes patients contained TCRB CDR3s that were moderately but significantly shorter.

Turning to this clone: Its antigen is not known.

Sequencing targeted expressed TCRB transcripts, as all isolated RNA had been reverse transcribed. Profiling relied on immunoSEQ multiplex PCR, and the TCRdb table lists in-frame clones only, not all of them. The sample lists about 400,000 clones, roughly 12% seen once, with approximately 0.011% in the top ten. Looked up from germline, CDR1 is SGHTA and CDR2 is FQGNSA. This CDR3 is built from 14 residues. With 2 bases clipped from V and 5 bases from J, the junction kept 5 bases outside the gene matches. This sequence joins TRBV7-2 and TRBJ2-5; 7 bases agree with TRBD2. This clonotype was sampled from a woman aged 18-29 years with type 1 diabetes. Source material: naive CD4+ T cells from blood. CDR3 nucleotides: TGTGCCAGCAGCTTACGACTAGCCCACGAGACCCAGTACTTC. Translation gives CASSLRLAHETQYF.